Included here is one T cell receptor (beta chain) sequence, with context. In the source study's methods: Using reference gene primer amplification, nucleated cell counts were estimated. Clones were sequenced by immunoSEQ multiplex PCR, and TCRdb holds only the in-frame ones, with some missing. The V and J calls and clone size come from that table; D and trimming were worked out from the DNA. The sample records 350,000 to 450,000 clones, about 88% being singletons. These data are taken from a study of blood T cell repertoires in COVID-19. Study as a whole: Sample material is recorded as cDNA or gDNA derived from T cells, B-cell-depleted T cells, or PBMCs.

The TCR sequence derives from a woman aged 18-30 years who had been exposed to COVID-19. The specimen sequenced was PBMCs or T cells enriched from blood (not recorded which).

As DNA, the CDR3 is TGTGCCAGCAGCTGGGGGCGGGCCGACAATGAGCAGTTCTTC. This codes for CASSWGRADNEQFF. The V call is TRBV7-2, the J call TRBJ2-1, with D tentatively TRBD1 (6 bases). CDR1 is SGHTA, CDR2 FQGNSA, per germline. The CDR3 length is 14 residues. Trimming removed 4 bases at V and 5 bases at J, with 12 bases between.